This T cell receptor (beta chain) originates from a study of blood T cells in healthy people across ages. A sample-barcoded 5' primer and a J-beta primer mix were used in a second PCR of about 6 to 12 cycles. TCRdb called the 5' RACE reads again in MiXCR, with one record for every CDR3 protein. There are roughly 2 million distinct CDR3 sequences in the sample; roughly 52% occur only once, and 2.1% lies in the top ten. Germline V lookup: CDR1 MDHEN, CDR2 SYDVKM. This CDR3 has 17 amino acids. V dropped 3 bases and J dropped 3; count of bases not matched to a gene: 6. The sample taken for sequencing was blood. The rearrangement uses TRBV28 and TRBJ2-1; the match to TRBD2 covers 12 bases. The TCR comes from a woman between 35 and 50 years old in good health. CDR3 DNA sequence: TGTGCCAGCAGTTTCCGCCAGACTAGCGGGGGCTACAATGAGCAGTTCTTC. As protein: CASSFRQTSGGYNEQFF.